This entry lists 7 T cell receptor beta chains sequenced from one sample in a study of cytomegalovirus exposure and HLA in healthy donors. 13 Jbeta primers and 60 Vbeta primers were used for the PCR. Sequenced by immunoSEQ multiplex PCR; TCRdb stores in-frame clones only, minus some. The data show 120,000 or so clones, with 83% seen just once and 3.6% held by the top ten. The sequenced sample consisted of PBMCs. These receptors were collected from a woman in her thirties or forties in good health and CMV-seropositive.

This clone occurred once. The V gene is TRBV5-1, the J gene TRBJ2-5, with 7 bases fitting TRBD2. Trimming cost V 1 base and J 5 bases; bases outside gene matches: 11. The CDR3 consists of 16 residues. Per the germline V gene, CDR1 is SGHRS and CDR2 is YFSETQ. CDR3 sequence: CASSLFRGTTFETQYF. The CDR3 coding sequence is TGCGCCAGCAGCTTGTTCCGGGGGACTACTTTCGAGACCCAGTACTTC.

The CDR3 DNA sequence: TGTGCCACCGGGAGCGGGGGGAGCAACGAGCAGTACTTC. This codes for CATGSGGSNEQYF. The chain uses TRBV15 and TRBJ2-7; TRBD2 matches 9 bases. The CDR3 totals 13 residues. The germline V gene encodes CDR1 LNHNV and CDR2 YYDKDF (reference sequence). The V and J ends lost 8 bases and 5 bases, in that order; junction bases with no gene match: 7.

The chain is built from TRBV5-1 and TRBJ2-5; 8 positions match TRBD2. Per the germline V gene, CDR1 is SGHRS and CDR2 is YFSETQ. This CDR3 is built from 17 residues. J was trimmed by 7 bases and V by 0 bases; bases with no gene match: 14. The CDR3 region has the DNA TGCGCCAGCAGCTTGGCCCCTAGCGGGTCGGGTGAGGGGACCCAGTACTTC. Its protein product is CASSLAPSGSGEGTQYF.

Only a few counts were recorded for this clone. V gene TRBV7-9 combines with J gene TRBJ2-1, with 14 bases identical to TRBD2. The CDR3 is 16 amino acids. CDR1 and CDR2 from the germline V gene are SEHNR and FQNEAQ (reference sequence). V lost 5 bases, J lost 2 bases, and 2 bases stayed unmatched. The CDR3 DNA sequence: TGTGCCAGCAGCGGACTAGCGGGAGGCCCCTACAATGAGCAGTTCTTC. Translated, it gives CASSGLAGGPYNEQFF.

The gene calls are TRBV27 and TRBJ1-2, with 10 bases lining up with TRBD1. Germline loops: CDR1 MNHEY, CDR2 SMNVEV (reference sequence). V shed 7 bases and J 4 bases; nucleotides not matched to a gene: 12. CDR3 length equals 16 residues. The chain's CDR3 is CASTPEGTGVAYGYTF. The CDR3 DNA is TGTGCCAGCACCCCTGAGGGGACAGGGGTGGCCTATGGCTACACCTTC.

In nucleotides, the CDR3 is TGCAGCGTGGGGACAGGGGCCTACGAGCAGTACTTC. Protein sequence: CSVGTGAYEQYF. This rearrangement joins TRBV29-1 to TRBJ2-7; 10 nucleotides match TRBD1. The CDR3 is 12 amino acids. Germline CDR1 reads SQVTM; CDR2 reads ANQGSEA. Trimming cost V 6 bases and J 2 bases; bases outside gene matches: 1.

CDR3 residues: CASSRSVATNEKLFF. The CDR3 region has the DNA TGCGCCAGCAGCCGGTCAGTTGCAACTAATGAAAAACTGTTTTTT. The genes are TRBV4-3 and TRBJ1-4; no firm D call. From germline, CDR1 is LGHNA and CDR2 YSLEER. The CDR3 loop spans 15 amino acids. Trimming stripped 4 bases from V and 0 bases from J, with 9 bases between.